The 18 T cell receptor beta chains presented below share a single source sample, sequenced in a study of cytomegalovirus exposure and HLA in healthy donors. Primers: 60 Vbeta forward and 13 Jbeta reverse. Profiled with immunoSEQ multiplex PCR; TCRdb holds only in-frame clones, not every one. There are about 52,000 clones in the sample; about three quarters occur only once, and around 10% lies in the top ten. The sample taken for sequencing was PBMCs. These receptors were collected from a woman between 45 and 60 years old in good health and CMV-seronegative.

The V call is TRBV6-9, the J call TRBJ1-5; 7 bases align to TRBD1. The CDR3 runs to 14 residues. Germline assignment: CDR1 MNHGY and CDR2 SVAAGI. With 9 bases clipped from V and 0 bases from J, the junction kept 5 bases outside the gene matches. The CDR3 coding sequence is TGTGCCAGATCGGGACAGTATAGCAATCAGCCCCAGCATTTT. It yields the protein CARSGQYSNQPQHF.

The chain links TRBV28 to TRBJ2-2, with D possibly matching TRBD1 (6 bases). The V gene lost 7 bases and the J gene lost 4 bases, with 13 bases spanning the gap. Germline V gives CDR1 MDHEN, CDR2 SYDVKM. The CDR3 sequence is 14 residues long. The CDR3 sequence: CASTPGAFTGELFF. CDR3 DNA: TGTGCCAGCACCCCAGGGGCTTTCACCGGGGAGCTGTTTTTT.

V and J are TRBV2 and TRBJ2-3; TRBD2 aligns across 7 bases. V was clipped by 9 bases and J by 2 bases; unmatched bases: 8. CDR1 is SNHLY, CDR2 FYNNEI, per germline. The CDR3 has 14 amino acids. The CDR3 sequence: CASSVSGATDTQYF. The DNA for the CDR3 is TGTGCCAGTTCCGTCAGCGGGGCCACAGATACGCAGTATTTT.

The J gene is TRBJ2-2, the V gene TRBV6-5, with a weak D call TRBD2 (5 bases). The CDR3 runs 12 residues. Per germline, CDR1 MNHEY and CDR2 SVGAGI. V was pared by 7 bases and J by 6 bases, with 9 bases between. The CDR3 nucleotides read TGTGCCAGCACCTCGCGGGCCGGGGAGCTGTTTTTT. As protein: CASTSRAGELFF.

CDR3 sequence: CASSLSGDSYEQYF. The CDR3 region has the DNA TGTGCCAGCAGCCTTAGCGGGGACTCCTACGAGCAGTACTTC. The gene calls are TRBV4-2 and TRBJ2-7, with TRBD2 identical over 8 bases. The CDR3 contains 14 residues. Looked up from germline, CDR1 is LGHNA and CDR2 is YNFKEQ. With 4 bases clipped from V and 0 bases from J, the junction kept 2 bases outside the gene matches.

This chain uses TRBV9 with TRBJ2-5; 10 bases align to TRBD2. V shed 0 bases, J shed 5 bases, and the junction held 7 bases outside the gene matches. This CDR3 has 16 residues. Germline CDR1 reads SGDLS; CDR2 reads YYNGEE. The CDR3 sequence is CASSVGASGSGETQYF. CDR3 bases: TGTGCCAGCAGCGTAGGGGCTAGCGGGAGTGGGGAGACCCAGTACTTC.

The chain has TRBV7-2 and TRBJ2-1; D not resolved. Germline CDR1 is SGHTA and CDR2 is FQGNSA. The CDR3 sequence is 17 residues long. V gave up 1 base and J gave up 0 bases, with 13 bases separating them. The CDR3 DNA reads as TGTGCCAGCAGCTTAGAAACAGTGCGTCGCTCCTACAATGAGCAGTTCTTC. It specifies CASSLETVRRSYNEQFF.

V and J are TRBV6-6 and TRBJ2-5; 12 nucleotides agree with TRBD2. The V gene end was trimmed by 6 bases and the J gene end by 7 bases; junction bases not matched to a gene: 12. CDR3 length equals 16 residues. Looked up from germline, CDR1 is MNHNY and CDR2 is SVGAGI (reference sequence). The chain's CDR3 is CASSPTSSGRAGTQYF. CDR3 coding DNA: TGTGCCAGCAGCCCTACTTCTAGCGGGAGGGCCGGGACCCAGTACTTC.

The V call is TRBV28, the J call TRBJ1-6, with 7 nucleotides matching TRBD1. The CDR3 spans 16 residues. Germline V gene sequence: CDR1 MDHEN, CDR2 SYDVKM. Losses at the gene ends were 7 bases for V and 0 bases for J; bases not matched to a gene: 6. For the CDR3, the DNA is TGTGCCAGCACCGGGACAGAGAACTCCTATAATTCACCCCTCCACTTT. Protein product: CASTGTENSYNSPLHF.

V gene TRBV28 combines with J gene TRBJ1-2; D is uncertain. With 5 bases removed from V and 4 bases from J, the gap between germline ends came to 8 bases. CDR3 length: 12 residues. CDR1 MDHEN and CDR2 SYDVKM come from the germline V gene. The CDR3 sequence: CASSADVYGYTF. As DNA, the CDR3 is TGTGCCAGCAGTGCGGATGTCTATGGCTACACCTTC.

The gene calls are TRBV30 and TRBJ2-7; maybe TRBD2 (7 bases). V shed 5 bases and J shed 6 bases, with 14 bases lying between them. Germline V gene sequence: CDR1 GTSNPN, CDR2 SVGIG (reference sequence). CDR3 length: 12 residues. CDR3 nucleotides: TGTGCCTGGGATGCAGGGGAGGGCGAGCAGTACTTC. This encodes CAWDAGEGEQYF.

The chain links TRBV29-1 to TRBJ2-5; 7 nucleotides align to TRBD1. This CDR3 is built from 12 residues. V shed 5 bases, J shed 1 base, and the junction held 1 base outside the gene matches. CDR1 is SQVTM and CDR2 is ANQGSEA in the germline V gene. The CDR3 DNA follows: TGCAGCGTTCGACAGGGCCAAGAGACCCAGTACTTC. It specifies CSVRQGQETQYF. The full variable domain, its missing parts supplied by reference TRBV29-1 and TRBJ2-5, is SAVISQKPSRDICQRGTSLTIQCQVDSQVTMMFWYRQQPGQSLTLIATANQGSEATYESGFVIDKFPISRPNLTFSTLTVSNMSPEDSSIYLCSVRQGQETQYFGPGTRLLVL.

The CDR3 reads CASSLRVRLTVQPQHF. CDR3 in DNA: TGTGCCAGCAGTTTACGGGTACGCCTAACCGTACAGCCCCAGCATTTT. This rearrangement joins TRBV28 to TRBJ1-5, with no clear D. Trimming took off 2 bases at V and 7 bases at J, with 18 bases between the two ends. The germline V gene has CDR1 MDHEN and CDR2 SYDVKM. The CDR3 sequence is 16 residues long.

This clone occurred a few times. The CDR3 loop is CSVDGVGNNEQFF. DNA of the CDR3: TGCAGCGTTGACGGAGTAGGTAACAATGAGCAGTTCTTC. The genes are TRBV29-1 and TRBJ2-1; D call uncertain. The V gene's germline CDR1 is SQVTM and CDR2 ANQGSEA. The CDR3 loop spans 13 amino acids. The V end was cut by 3 bases, the J end by 5 bases, with 11 bases between.

CDR3 loop: CASISNEKLFF. The DNA of the CDR3 is TGTGCCAGCATTAGTAATGAAAAACTGTTTTTT. This chain uses TRBV28 with TRBJ1-4; D is undetermined. Between the trimmed V and J ends, which lost 7 bases and 4 bases, there was a span of 4 bases. The CDR3 sequence is 11 residues long. CDR1 and CDR2 (germline): MDHEN, SYDVKM.

The J gene is TRBJ1-2, the V gene TRBV9, with 8 bases fitting TRBD1. There are 12 residues in the CDR3. Germline CDR1 SGDLS, CDR2 YYNGEE. V lost 5 bases, J lost 8 bases, and 5 bases stayed unmatched. CDR3 in amino acids: CASRDRVSGYTF. CDR3 nucleotide sequence: TGTGCCAGCAGGGACAGGGTATCGGGCTACACCTTC.

This clone has just a few counts. The CDR3, as DNA: TGCGCCAGCAGCTTGGCGCCGGTGAGCTCCTACGAGCAGTACTTC. It encodes CASSLAPVSSYEQYF. The chain joins TRBV5-1 to TRBJ2-7; D unresolved. Trimming stripped 0 bases from V and 0 bases from J, with 10 bases between. CDR3 length equals 15 residues. Germline CDR1 reads SGHRS; CDR2 reads YFSETQ.

V is TRBV30 and J is TRBJ2-1; 7 nucleotides match TRBD2. This CDR3 contains 12 residues. Germline lookup yields CDR1 GTSNPN and CDR2 SVGIG (reference sequence). J lost 6 bases, V lost 5 bases, and 4 bases had no gene match. The CDR3 DNA sequence: TGTGCCTGGGGGAGGGTGAGCAATGAGCAGTTCTTC. Translated: CAWGRVSNEQFF.